This TCR beta chain was sequenced for a study of blood T cell repertoires in COVID-19. Background on the study: The origin of the acute and convalescent COVID-19 samples was the United States, Italy and Spain.

In the original processing: Nucleated cell counts were estimated from reference gene primer amplification. The method was immunoSEQ multiplex PCR; TCRdb's version includes in-frame clones alone and lacks a portion of them. The V and J calls and the clone size are those of that table, but D and trimming were determined from the DNA. This sample yields approximately 290,000 clones, of which roughly four fifths are seen a single time; 15% to 18% belongs to the top ten. Germline CDR1 reads MNHNY; CDR2 reads SVGAGI (reference sequence). The germline V and J ends were trimmed by 6 bases and 2 bases, with 16 bases remaining between them. CDR3 length: 16 residues.

The sequencing input was peripheral blood. This rearrangement joins TRBV6-6 to TRBJ1-4; no clear D gene. The clonotype originates from a person aged 65 to 85 with COVID-19, enrolled during active disease. The CDR3 coding sequence is TGTGCCAGCAGGTCAGAGACATTCTTGACTAATGAAAAACTGTTTTTT. It is translated as CASRSETFLTNEKLFF.